The next 14 T cell receptor beta chains were all read from a single sample in a study of identical twins. TCRdb re-called the 5' RACE reads through MiXCR, storing one row per CDR3 protein. The data hold around 480,000 distinct CDR3 sequences, with 11% to 15% observed a single time. This sample also belongs to another study, concerning yellow fever vaccine responses in identical twins.

The specimen sequenced was CD4+ T cells sorted from blood. The receptors were sampled from a woman under 30 in good health.

This clonotype turned up a few times. The chain is built from TRBV14 and TRBJ2-2; D call uncertain. Looked up from germline, CDR1 is SGHDN and CDR2 is FVKESK. This CDR3 region has 18 residues. Trimming shortened V by 2 bases and J by 5 bases, and 21 bases separated the two germline ends. In DNA form, the CDR3 reads TGTGCCAGCAGCCAAACCCTCTTGGCGTTTCTAGGTACCGGGGAGCTGTTTTTT. Translation gives CASSQTLLAFLGTGELFF.

This clonotype has more than one count but fewer than ten. The V and J genes are TRBV7-2 and TRBJ2-1, with 7 bases identical to TRBD2. CDR3 length equals 15 residues. Germline lookup yields CDR1 SGHTA and CDR2 FQGNSA. The V and J ends lost 4 bases and 10 bases, in that order; junction bases with no gene match: 13. The CDR3 is CASSYGGTGSVEQFF. Written as DNA, the CDR3 is TGTGCCAGCAGCTACGGGGGGACCGGGTCCGTCGAGCAGTTCTTC.

The chain recombines TRBV29-1 with TRBJ2-1; the match to TRBD2 covers 11 bases. CDR1 SQVTM and CDR2 ANQGSEA come from the germline V gene. The CDR3 consists of 14 residues. J was trimmed by 6 bases and V by 3 bases; bases with no gene match: 4. CDR3 residues: CSVDTSGGSNEQFF. Written as DNA, the CDR3 is TGCAGCGTTGACACTAGCGGGGGATCCAATGAGCAGTTCTTC.

V usage is TRBV5-5 and J usage is TRBJ2-1; TRBD1 matches 7 bases. Germline loops: CDR1 SGHKS, CDR2 YYEKEE (reference sequence). The CDR3 is made up of 15 amino acids. V dropped 9 bases and J dropped 0; count of bases not matched to a gene: 9. The CDR3 coding sequence is TGTGCCATCGGCGTAGGGGGCCTCTCCTACAATGAGCAGTTCTTC. Translating gives CAIGVGGLSYNEQFF.

This clonotype appeared a few times. V usage is TRBV3-1 and J usage is TRBJ2-1, with a tentative D call TRBD2 (7 bases). This CDR3 spans 14 amino acids. V shed 1 base and J shed 9 bases, with 13 bases lying between them. CDR1 is LGHDT, CDR2 YNNKEL, per germline (reference sequence). The CDR3 DNA is TGTGCCAGCAGCCAAGGTCCTAGGGGGGGTGAGCAGTTCTTC. Protein sequence: CASSQGPRGGEQFF.

The chain carries TRBV28 and TRBJ2-1; D gene uncertain. Trimming shortened V by 3 bases and J by 6 bases, and 6 bases separated the two germline ends. CDR1 is MDHEN and CDR2 is SYDVKM in the germline V gene. The CDR3 spans 12 residues. The DNA of the CDR3 is TGTGCCAGCAGTTTTAGGAGCAATGAGCAGTTCTTC. Translated: CASSFRSNEQFF.

The chain recombines TRBV7-2 with TRBJ2-7; 7 bases align to TRBD2. V lost 2 bases, J lost 3 bases, and 7 bases stayed unmatched. The CDR3 covers 15 residues. The germline V gene encodes CDR1 SGHTA and CDR2 FQGNSA. Here the CDR3 reads CASSLSPSGGYEQYF. CDR3 bases: TGTGCCAGCAGCTTATCTCCTAGCGGAGGCTACGAGCAGTACTTC.

In its sample, this clonotype was seen many times. V and J are TRBV5-1 and TRBJ2-2, with 12 bases fitting TRBD2. V dropped 5 bases and J dropped 2; count of bases not matched to a gene: 7. The length of the CDR3 is 17 residues. The germline gives CDR1 SGHRS, CDR2 YFSETQ. The CDR3 DNA is TGCGCCAGCAGGAGGACGACTAGCGGGAGTAACACCGGGGAGCTGTTTTTT. This translates into CASRRTTSGSNTGELFF.

CDR3 nucleotide sequence: TGTGCCAGCAGCTGGCGCGGGGGGATCGATGAGCAGTTCTTC. Translation: CASSWRGGIDEQFF. The chain is built from TRBV5-5 and TRBJ2-1; TRBD2 aligns across 8 bases. J gave up 8 bases and V 3 bases, and 7 bases lay outside the gene matches. Germline CDR1 SGHKS, CDR2 YYEKEE (reference sequence). The CDR3 covers 14 residues.

The chain recombines TRBV24-1 with TRBJ2-2, with D unclear. Looked up from germline, CDR1 is KGHDR and CDR2 is SFDVKD. CDR3 length: 14 amino acids. V lost 4 bases, J lost 4 bases, and 9 bases lay in between. The CDR3 loop is CATSDAFSTGELFF. Here the CDR3 DNA reads TGTGCCACCAGTGACGCCTTCTCCACCGGGGAGCTGTTTTTT.

The rearrangement joins TRBV23-1 to TRBJ1-5; D is unresolved. TRBV23-1 belongs to the ORF category, with a function that is uncertain. V was trimmed by 5 bases and J by 0 bases, leaving 5 bases between them. The CDR3 totals 13 residues. The CDR3 region has the DNA TGCGCCAGCAGTTACATTAGCAATCAGCCCCAGCATTTT. Translating gives CASSYISNQPQHF.

The chain recombines TRBV3-1 with TRBJ1-6; the D is unclear. The V gene's germline CDR1 is LGHDT and CDR2 YNNKEL (reference sequence). V was cut by 0 bases and J by 6 bases, with 9 bases left in between. CDR3 length equals 15 residues. The CDR3 sequence: CASSQDYGVNSPLHF. The DNA for the CDR3 is TGTGCCAGCAGCCAAGATTATGGGGTTAATTCACCCCTCCACTTT.

This clonotype occurred a few times. V gene TRBV9 combines with J gene TRBJ2-7, with 7 bases fitting TRBD1. The trim removed 3 bases at V and 2 bases at J, leaving 5 bases unmatched. This CDR3 is built from 14 residues. Germline V lookup: CDR1 SGDLS, CDR2 YYNGEE. CDR3: CASSEPGQTYEQYF. The CDR3, as DNA: TGTGCCAGCAGCGAACCGGGACAGACCTACGAGCAGTACTTC.

This clonotype has just a few counts. This rearrangement joins TRBV6-2 or TRBV6-3 to TRBJ2-1, with D possibly TRBD2 on 6 matching bases. Trimming stripped 5 bases from V and 9 bases from J, with 8 bases between. The CDR3 is 11 residues long. The germline V gene has CDR1 MNHEY and CDR2 SVGEGT. The CDR3 DNA sequence: TGTGCCAGCAGTGACGGGGGTGAGCAGTTCTTC. Residues: CASSDGGEQFF.